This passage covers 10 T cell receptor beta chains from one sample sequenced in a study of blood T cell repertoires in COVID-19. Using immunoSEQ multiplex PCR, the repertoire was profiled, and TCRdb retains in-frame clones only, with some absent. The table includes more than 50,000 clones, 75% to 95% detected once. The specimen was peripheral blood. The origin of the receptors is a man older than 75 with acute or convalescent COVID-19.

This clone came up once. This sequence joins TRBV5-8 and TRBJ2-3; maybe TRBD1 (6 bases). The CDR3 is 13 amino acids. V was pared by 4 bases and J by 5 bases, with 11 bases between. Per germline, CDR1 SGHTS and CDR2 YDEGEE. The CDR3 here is CASSQGQEDTQYF. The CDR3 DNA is TGTGCCAGCAGCCAGGGGCAGGAAGATACGCAGTATTTT.

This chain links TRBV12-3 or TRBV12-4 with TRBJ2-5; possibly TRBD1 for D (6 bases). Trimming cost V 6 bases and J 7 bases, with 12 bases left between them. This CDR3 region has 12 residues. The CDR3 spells CASRRDIGTQYF. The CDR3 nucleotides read TGTGCCAGCAGACGGGACATCGGGACCCAGTACTTC.

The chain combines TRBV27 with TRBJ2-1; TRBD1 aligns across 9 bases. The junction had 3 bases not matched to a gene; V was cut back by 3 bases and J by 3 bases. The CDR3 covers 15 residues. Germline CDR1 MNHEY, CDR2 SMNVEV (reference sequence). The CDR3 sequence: CASSFAGQGYNEQFF. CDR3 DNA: TGTGCCAGCAGTTTTGCGGGACAGGGCTACAATGAGCAGTTCTTC.

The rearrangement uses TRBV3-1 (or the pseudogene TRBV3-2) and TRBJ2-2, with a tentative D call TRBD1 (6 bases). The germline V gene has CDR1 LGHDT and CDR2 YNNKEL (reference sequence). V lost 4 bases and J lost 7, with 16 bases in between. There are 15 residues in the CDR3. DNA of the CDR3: TGTGCCAGCAGCCCTCAGGGGCTACATCTCGGGGAGCTGTTTTTT. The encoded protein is CASSPQGLHLGELFF.

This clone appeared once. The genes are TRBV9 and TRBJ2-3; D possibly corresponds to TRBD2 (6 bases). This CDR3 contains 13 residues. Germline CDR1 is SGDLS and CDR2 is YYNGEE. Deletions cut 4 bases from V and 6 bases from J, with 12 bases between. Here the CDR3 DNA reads TGTGCCAGCAGCCTTGGGACTTGGGATACGCAGTATTTT. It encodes CASSLGTWDTQYF.

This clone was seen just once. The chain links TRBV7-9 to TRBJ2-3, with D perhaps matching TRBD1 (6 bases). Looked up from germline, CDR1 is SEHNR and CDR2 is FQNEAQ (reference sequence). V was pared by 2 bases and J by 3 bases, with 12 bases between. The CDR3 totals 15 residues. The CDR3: CASSLWGQETDTQYF. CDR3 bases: TGTGCCAGCAGCTTATGGGGACAAGAGACAGATACGCAGTATTTT.

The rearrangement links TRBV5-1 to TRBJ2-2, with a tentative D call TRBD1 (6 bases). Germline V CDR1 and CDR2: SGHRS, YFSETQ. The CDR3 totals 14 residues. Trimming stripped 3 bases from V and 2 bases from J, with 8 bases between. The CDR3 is CASSSGQNTGELFF. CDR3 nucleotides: TGCGCCAGCAGCTCGGGACAAAACACCGGGGAGCTGTTTTTT. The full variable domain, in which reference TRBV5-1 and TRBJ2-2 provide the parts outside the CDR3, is KAGVTQTPRYLIKTRGQQVTLSCSPISGHRSVSWYQQTPGQGLQFLFEYFSETQRNKGNFPGRFSGRQFSNSRSEMNVSTLELGDSALYLCASSSGQNTGELFFGEGSRLTVL.

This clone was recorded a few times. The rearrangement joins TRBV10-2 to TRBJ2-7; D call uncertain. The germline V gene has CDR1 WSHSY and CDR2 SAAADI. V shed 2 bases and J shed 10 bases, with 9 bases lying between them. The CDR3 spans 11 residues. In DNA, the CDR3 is TGCGCCAGCAGTGAGCCCCGTCGTCAGTACTTC. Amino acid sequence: CASSEPRRQYF.

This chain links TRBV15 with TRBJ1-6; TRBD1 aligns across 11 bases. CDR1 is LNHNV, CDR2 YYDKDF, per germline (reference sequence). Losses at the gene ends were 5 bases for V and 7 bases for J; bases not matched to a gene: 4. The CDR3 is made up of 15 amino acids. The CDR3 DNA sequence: TGTGCCACCAGCGTCGGACAGGGGGCGAATTCACCCCTCCACTTT. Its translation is CATSVGQGANSPLHF.

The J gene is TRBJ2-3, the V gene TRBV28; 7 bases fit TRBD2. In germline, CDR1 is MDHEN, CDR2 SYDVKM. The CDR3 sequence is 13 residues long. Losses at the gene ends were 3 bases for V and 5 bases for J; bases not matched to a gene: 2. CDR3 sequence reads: CASSLGGLDTQYF. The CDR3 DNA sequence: TGTGCCAGCAGTTTGGGAGGGTTAGATACGCAGTATTTT.